This record concerns one T cell receptor (beta chain) sequence. This sample was included in a study of blood T cell repertoires in COVID-19. Across the study: The study drew acute and convalescent COVID-19 samples from the United States, Italy and Spain. PBMCs, B-cell-depleted T cells, or T cells provided the cDNA or gDNA that made up the material.

Only in-frame clones appear in the TCRdb table, and some are missing; sequencing was by immunoSEQ multiplex PCR. This table has 90,000 to 130,000 clones, approximately 88% appearing once. The sample comprised peripheral blood. The receptor was derived from a woman in her seventies with acute or convalescent COVID-19.

The CDR3 is CASSLLQGVQPQHF. CDR3 coding DNA: TGTGCCAGCAGTTTACTACAGGGGGTACAGCCCCAGCATTTT. The chain couples TRBV28 to TRBJ1-5; 8 bases align to TRBD1. The CDR3 contains 14 residues. The germline V gene encodes CDR1 MDHEN and CDR2 SYDVKM. The V gene end was trimmed by 2 bases and the J gene end by 7 bases; junction bases not matched to a gene: 4.